The T cell receptor (beta chain) described here comes from a study of cytomegalovirus exposure and HLA in healthy donors. Vbeta (60) and Jbeta (13) primers were used in the PCR. Profiled with immunoSEQ multiplex PCR; TCRdb holds only in-frame clones, not every one. The table for this sample gives under 130,000 clones. V lost 3 bases and J 1 base, leaving 11 bases between the germline ends. The CDR3 consists of 15 residues. Germline V CDR1 and CDR2: SGHDT, YYEEEE. Sequences were obtained from PBMCs. This clonotype was sampled from a middle-aged man in good health and CMV-seronegative. The chain employs TRBV5-6 and TRBJ1-5, with TRBD1 as a possible D gene (5 bases). The CDR3: CASSWGRRSNQPQHF. CDR3 coding DNA: TGTGCCAGCAGCTGGGGCAGGAGAAGCAATCAGCCCCAGCATTTT.